The 27 T cell receptor beta chains reported below all come from one sample, sequenced in a study of blood T cell repertoires in COVID-19. Libraries were prepared by immunoSEQ multiplex PCR; TCRdb keeps only in-frame clonotypes and omits some of them. The table shows about 250,000 clones, with about four fifths occurring only once. What was sequenced was PBMCs or T cells enriched from blood (not recorded which). Source of these receptors: a man in his forties or fifties who had been exposed to COVID-19.

J is TRBJ1-1 and V is TRBV19; D possibly corresponds to TRBD1 (5 bases). The V end lost 5 bases, the J end lost 5 bases, and 21 bases lay between the germline ends. The CDR3 is 16 amino acids. CDR1 LNHDA and CDR2 SQIVND come from the germline V gene (reference sequence). The CDR3 DNA reads TGTGCCAGTAGTCATACCTCGACAGTCCCGGTAACTGAAGCTTTCTTT. This translates into CASSHTSTVPVTEAFF.

The rearrangement uses TRBV15 and TRBJ1-2; 8 bases are shared with TRBD1. J was trimmed by 4 bases and V by 1 base; bases with no gene match: 8. Germline lookup yields CDR1 LNHNV and CDR2 YYDKDF (reference sequence). This CDR3 is 16 amino acids long. The CDR3 nucleotides read TGTGCCACCAGCAGAGCAGCGGCTGGGACAGGCTATGGCTACACCTTC. This gives the protein CATSRAAAGTGYGYTF.

The CDR3 nucleotides are TGCGCCAGCAGGGACATAAACACTGAAGCTTTCTTT. It yields the protein CASRDINTEAFF. The chain has TRBV5-1 and TRBJ1-1, with D possibly matching TRBD1 (5 bases). The ends were cut back, 5 bases at V and 2 bases at J, with 7 bases in the middle. Germline assignment: CDR1 SGHRS and CDR2 YFSETQ. There are 12 residues in the CDR3.

The J gene is TRBJ2-2, the V gene TRBV6-5; tentative D call: TRBD2 (6 bases). The V gene lost 8 bases and the J gene lost 6 bases, with 13 bases spanning the gap. The CDR3 spans 13 residues. The germline V gene has CDR1 MNHEY and CDR2 SVGAGI. The CDR3 sequence: CASSGVFSGELFF. CDR3 coding DNA: TGTGCCAGCTCGGGGGTGTTTTCCGGGGAGCTGTTTTTT.

The chain couples TRBV5-1 to TRBJ2-1, with 15 bases lining up with TRBD2. V shed 4 bases and J 10 bases; nucleotides not matched to a gene: 18. The CDR3 spans 19 residues. Germline V CDR1 and CDR2: SGHRS, YFSETQ. The CDR3 coding sequence is TGCGCCAGCAGCCCAGGACTAGCGGGAGGGCCGAGCGGGCTCGGGGAGCAGTTCTTC. It encodes CASSPGLAGGPSGLGEQFF.

V is TRBV11-2 and J is TRBJ2-1; TRBD2 matches 7 bases. In germline, CDR1 is SGHAT, CDR2 FQNNGV. The CDR3 is 13 residues long. J was trimmed by 9 bases and V by 5 bases; bases with no gene match: 7. This CDR3 is CASSLGLVGEQFF. The CDR3 bases are TGTGCCAGCAGCCTTGGACTAGTTGGTGAGCAGTTCTTC.

The chain uses TRBV7-8 and TRBJ2-7, with D perhaps matching TRBD2 (5 bases). The CDR3 is made up of 14 amino acids. Germline CDR1 is SGHVS and CDR2 is FQNEAQ. Trimming stripped 5 bases from V and 6 bases from J, with 17 bases between. CDR3 sequence: CASSPQRMRVEQYF. The DNA of the CDR3 is TGTGCCAGCAGCCCCCAGCGGATGCGGGTCGAGCAGTACTTC.

The J gene is TRBJ2-1, the V gene TRBV21-1; the D segment call TRBD1 is taken from the table without a DNA check. TRBV21-1 is an annotated pseudogene. CDR3 length: 20 amino acids. Written as DNA, the CDR3 is TGTGCCAGCAGCAAAGCGCCCCCCCCTCCTAGGCAGGGGGAAGGGTGTGAGCAGTTCTTC. Amino acids: CASSKAPPPPRQGEGCEQFF.

CDR3 sequence reads: CASRWASGSEAGEQYF. As DNA, the CDR3 is TGTGCCAGTAGATGGGCTAGCGGGAGCGAAGCCGGCGAGCAGTACTTC. The chain has TRBV19 and TRBJ2-7, with 10 positions matching TRBD2. The V gene end was trimmed by 6 bases and the J gene end by 6 bases; junction bases not matched to a gene: 14. The germline V gene encodes CDR1 LNHDA and CDR2 SQIVND (reference sequence). The CDR3 consists of 16 residues. Combining the CDR3 with reference TRBV19 and TRBJ2-7 gives the whole variable domain DGGITQSPKYLFRKEGQNVTLSCEQNLNHDAMYWYRQDPGQGLRLIYYSQIVNDFQKGDIAEGYSVSREKKESFPLTVTSAQKNPTAFYLCASRWASGSEAGEQYFGPGTRLTVT.

This chain joins TRBV9 and TRBJ1-1, with no clear D. The CDR3 consists of 15 residues. Germline lookup yields CDR1 SGDLS and CDR2 YYNGEE. Trimming pared 1 base from V and 0 bases from J, leaving 10 bases between. Here the CDR3 reads CASSVSGIMNTEAFF. CDR3 nucleotides: TGTGCCAGCAGCGTAAGTGGCATTATGAACACTGAAGCTTTCTTT.

The J gene is TRBJ1-1, the V gene TRBV11-3, with D uncertain. The CDR3 has 15 residues. Trimming removed 5 bases from V and 0 bases from J, with 13 bases in between. Germline-derived CDR1 and CDR2 are SGHNT and YENEEA. The CDR3 bases are TGTGCCAGCAGCCCCCCGTGGAGGATGAACACTGAAGCTTTCTTT. Translating gives CASSPPWRMNTEAFF.

The chain couples TRBV7-9 to TRBJ2-4; D is uncertain. Germline CDR1 and CDR2: SEHNR and FQNEAQ (reference sequence). The CDR3 loop spans 14 amino acids. V gave up 3 bases and J gave up 4 bases, with 10 bases separating them. The CDR3 DNA sequence: TGTGCCAGCAGCTTCAGGAATTCTAAAAACATTCAGTACTTC. Residues: CASSFRNSKNIQYF.

This clone is a singleton in its sample. V gene TRBV18 combines with J gene TRBJ1-4; D might be TRBD1 (6 bases). CDR3 size: 16 residues. V lost 2 bases and J 8 bases, leaving 18 bases between the germline ends. Germline CDR1 is KGHSH and CDR2 is LQKENI. In DNA, the CDR3 is TGTGCCAGCTCACCATCGAATACAGGGAGAGTCGAAAAACTGTTTTTT. As protein: CASSPSNTGRVEKLFF.

This clone showed up just a few times. The CDR3 loop is CASKVSGGVRNTIYF. The CDR3 DNA reads TGTGCCAGTAAAGTCTCGGGGGGCGTGAGAAACACCATATATTTT. The chain has TRBV19 and TRBJ1-3; weak D call: TRBD1 (6 bases). V lost 7 bases, J lost 5 bases, and 18 bases lay in between. The CDR3 has 15 amino acids. CDR1 is LNHDA, CDR2 SQIVND, per germline (reference sequence). Complete variable domain (other parts from reference TRBV19 and TRBJ1-3): DGGITQSPKYLFRKEGQNVTLSCEQNLNHDAMYWYRQDPGQGLRLIYYSQIVNDFQKGDIAEGYSVSREKKESFPLTVTSAQKNPTAFYLCASKVSGGVRNTIYFGEGSWLTVV.

The rearrangement links TRBV6-6 to TRBJ2-6, with no clear D. V lost 3 bases to trimming and J lost 3 bases, with 6 bases between them. The CDR3 has 14 amino acids. CDR1 and CDR2 (germline): MNHNY, SVGAGI (reference sequence). As DNA, the CDR3 is TGTGCCAGCAGTTATCAGATTGGGGCCAACGTCCTGACTTTC. Amino acids: CASSYQIGANVLTF.

The chain recombines TRBV3-1 (or the pseudogene TRBV3-2) with TRBJ2-1; tentative D call: TRBD2 (6 bases). Trimming left V 3 bases short and J 4 bases short, with 19 bases between. Germline V lookup: CDR1 LGHDT, CDR2 YNNKEL (reference sequence). The CDR3 has 17 residues. For the CDR3, the DNA is TGTGCCAGCAGCCAGGCCCTCGGCGTAGCGGCATACAATGAGCAGTTCTTC. Translation: CASSQALGVAAYNEQFF.

The J gene is TRBJ2-7, the V gene TRBV5-6; TRBD2 agrees at 7 bases. V shed 4 bases and J 0 bases; nucleotides not matched to a gene: 4. CDR1 and CDR2 from the germline V gene are SGHDT and YYEEEE. The CDR3 is 14 amino acids. Written as DNA, the CDR3 is TGTGCCAGCAGCGAAGCGGGAACCTCCTACGAGCAGTACTTC. Its translation: CASSEAGTSYEQYF.

The rearrangement joins TRBV10-3 to TRBJ1-5, with D possibly matching TRBD1 (6 bases). Germline V gene sequence: CDR1 ENHRY, CDR2 SYGVKD. The ends were cut back, 3 bases at V and 0 bases at J, with 9 bases in the middle. CDR3 length: 15 residues. CDR3: CAISEGGNSNQPQHF. CDR3 nucleotides: TGTGCCATCAGTGAAGGGGGAAATAGCAATCAGCCCCAGCATTTT.

This clone appeared a single time. The V gene is TRBV19, the J gene TRBJ1-1; D might be TRBD1 (6 bases). The V gene's germline CDR1 is LNHDA and CDR2 SQIVND (reference sequence). This CDR3 is 14 amino acids long. V was cut by 4 bases and J by 1 base, with 10 bases left in between. For the CDR3, the DNA is TGTGCCAGTAGTACCACGGACAGGAACACTGAAGCTTTCTTT. Translating it yields CASSTTDRNTEAFF.

This chain connects TRBV29-1 to TRBJ2-3; 9 bases align to TRBD2. J lost 4 bases, V lost 4 bases, and 9 bases had no gene match. The V gene's germline CDR1 is SQVTM and CDR2 ANQGSEA. The CDR3 length is 15 residues. Here the CDR3 DNA reads TGCAGCGTTGCTTCCTACGGGACTAGCCCAGATACGCAGTATTTT. This codes for CSVASYGTSPDTQYF.

This clone was seen only once. The genes are TRBV12-5 and TRBJ1-3, with D maybe TRBD1 (6 bases). Germline CDR1 LGHNT, CDR2 FRNRAP. Trimming took 3 bases from V and 0 from J, leaving 21 bases between them. The CDR3 contains 19 residues. The CDR3 nucleotides read TGTGCTAGTGGTTTCCAGACAGGAACCCTCGCCGGCTCTGGAAACACCATATATTTT. The encoded protein is CASGFQTGTLAGSGNTIYF.

This clone occurred once. CDR3 sequence: CSVYQGHGYTF. The DNA of the CDR3 is TGCAGCGTTTACCAGGGTCATGGCTACACCTTC. The chain is built from TRBV29-1 and TRBJ1-2, with D maybe TRBD1 (5 bases). V was cut by 5 bases and J by 6 bases, with 10 bases left in between. The CDR3 has 11 amino acids. CDR1 SQVTM and CDR2 ANQGSEA come from the germline V gene.

This chain joins TRBV10-3 and TRBJ2-3; D might be TRBD2 (6 bases). Germline V gene sequence: CDR1 ENHRY, CDR2 SYGVKD. There are 14 residues in the CDR3. V was shortened by 11 bases and J by 2 bases, with 17 bases between the two germline ends. For the CDR3, the DNA is TGTGCCGCGTCCCCGGGACTTAACACAGATACGCAGTATTTT. This encodes CAASPGLNTDTQYF.

The chain is built from TRBV19 and TRBJ2-7, with D maybe TRBD1 (5 bases). The ends were cut back, 4 bases at V and 3 bases at J, with 10 bases in the middle. Germline loops: CDR1 LNHDA, CDR2 SQIVND (reference sequence). CDR3 length: 13 amino acids. CDR3 sequence (DNA): TGTGCCAGTAGTACCGACAGCTACTACGAGCAGTACTTC. Its protein is CASSTDSYYEQYF.

The chain carries TRBV5-1 and TRBJ1-1, with D perhaps TRBD1 (5 bases). Germline V gives CDR1 SGHRS, CDR2 YFSETQ. V gave up 0 bases and J gave up 4 bases, with 13 bases separating them. This CDR3 region has 15 residues. The CDR3 DNA follows: TGCGCCAGCAGCTTGGAAACTAAAGGGGCCACTGAAGCTTTCTTT. Its protein is CASSLETKGATEAFF.

The chain couples TRBV21-1 to TRBJ2-1; the table's D gene call, TRBD1, was not cross checked with the DNA. TRBV21-1 is a known pseudogene. The CDR3 spans 15 residues. In DNA, the CDR3 is TGTGCCAGCAGCAAAGCGCTTAATAAGGGGGATGAGCAGTTCTTC. Its translation: CASSKALNKGDEQFF.

The rearrangement uses TRBV6-8 and TRBJ1-6; 7 positions agree with TRBD1. This CDR3 has 17 amino acids. Losses at the gene ends were 6 bases for V and 4 bases for J; bases not matched to a gene: 12. CDR1 and CDR2 from the germline V gene are MNHGY and SAAAGT. The DNA for the CDR3 is TGTGCCAGCAGCCGCGCCACCGGGACAGTATATAATTCACCCCTCCACTTT. Protein: CASSRATGTVYNSPLHF.